The 26 T cell receptor beta chains reported below all come from one sample, sequenced in a study of identical twins. TCRdb re-derived calls from the 5' RACE reads in MiXCR, one entry per CDR3 protein. The sample carries 450,000 or so distinct CDR3 sequences, approximately 15% recorded once. The same specimen was also included in a second study, on yellow fever vaccine responses in identical twins.

Sample: CD4+ T cells sorted from blood. Receptor source: a woman under 30 in good health.

CDR3 nucleotides: TGTGCCAGCAGCCAAGACCGTCAGGGAGGCTACACCTTC. As protein: CASSQDRQGGYTF. The J gene is TRBJ1-2, the V gene TRBV3-1; D might be TRBD1 (5 bases). CDR1 is LGHDT, CDR2 YNNKEL, per germline (reference sequence). The CDR3 has 13 residues. V shed 0 bases and J shed 8 bases, with 10 bases lying between them.

The chain recombines TRBV20-1 with TRBJ2-7, with 12 bases identical to TRBD2. J was trimmed by 0 bases and V by 3 bases; bases with no gene match: 3. In germline, CDR1 is DFQATT, CDR2 SNEGSKA (reference sequence). CDR3 length: 15 amino acids. CDR3 coding DNA: TGCAGTGCTAGGTTGGGACTAGCGGGCTCCTACGAGCAGTACTTC. The encoded protein is CSARLGLAGSYEQYF.

CDR3 sequence: CASRDRDRVSGANVLTF. The CDR3 DNA sequence: TGTGCCAGCAGAGACCGGGACAGAGTCTCTGGGGCCAACGTCCTGACTTTC. The chain recombines TRBV6-1 with TRBJ2-6, with 7 bases matching TRBD1. Germline CDR1 is MNHNS and CDR2 is SASEGT. V shed 6 bases and J 0 bases; nucleotides not matched to a gene: 8. The CDR3 length is 17 residues.

This clonotype was picked up a small number of times. The CDR3: CASSRAPGNQPQHF. The CDR3, as DNA: TGTGCCAGCAGTAGAGCACCCGGCAATCAGCCCCAGCATTTT. This chain connects TRBV28 to TRBJ1-5; D gene uncertain. Trimming left V 5 bases short and J 2 bases short, with 10 bases between. The CDR3 runs to 14 residues. The germline CDR1 and CDR2 sequences are MDHEN and SYDVKM. Filled out from reference TRBV28 and TRBJ1-5, the complete variable domain reads DVKVTQSSRYLVKRTGEKVFLECVQDMDHENMFWYRQDPGLGLRLIYFSYDVKMKEKGDIPEGYSVSREKKERFSLILESASTNQTSMYLCASSRAPGNQPQHFGDGTRLSIL.

This clonotype was recorded at least ten times. The rearrangement uses TRBV4-3 and TRBJ1-2; 7 nucleotides agree with TRBD1. CDR3 length equals 16 residues. The germline V gene has CDR1 LGHNA and CDR2 YSLEER. Trimming removed 3 bases from V and 0 bases from J; junction bases left unmatched: 7. The CDR3 is CASSQASGTANYGYTF. In DNA, the CDR3 is TGCGCCAGCAGCCAGGCCTCCGGGACAGCTAACTATGGCTACACCTTC.

Here the CDR3 DNA reads TGTGCCAGTAGTACGCTACAGGGGCGTGAAGCTTTCTTT. Translated, it gives CASSTLQGREAFF. V is TRBV19 and J is TRBJ1-1; 7 nucleotides match TRBD1. The CDR3 extends over 13 amino acids. V lost 4 bases and J lost 7; bases outside the gene matches: 6. Germline CDR1 reads LNHDA; CDR2 reads SQIVND (reference sequence). The variable domain in full, with the rest retrieved from reference TRBV19 and TRBJ1-1, is DGGITQSPKYLFRKEGQNVTLSCEQNLNHDAMYWYRQDPGQGLRLIYYSQIVNDFQKGDIAEGYSVSREKKESFPLTVTSAQKNPTAFYLCASSTLQGREAFFGQGTRLTVV.

This clonotype has just a few counts. This chain connects TRBV7-9 to TRBJ2-1, with 9 bases matching TRBD2. This CDR3 has 17 amino acids. Germline values: CDR1 SEHNR, CDR2 FQNEAQ (reference sequence). The V and J ends lost 5 bases and 3 bases, in that order; junction bases with no gene match: 11. The CDR3 region is CASSPGGLAGIYNEQFF. The CDR3 bases are TGTGCCAGCAGCCCCGGCGGGCTAGCGGGGATCTACAATGAGCAGTTCTTC.

This clonotype was observed once. At one of its ends the junction is not consistent with the germline gene, which may arise from a read error. The CDR3 reads CATSDRTTGLNTGKLFF. CDR3 bases: TGTGCCACCAGTGACCGGACGACAGGGCTTAACACCGGGAAGCTGTTTTTT. The V and J genes are TRBV24-1 and TRBJ2-2; TRBD1 agrees at 7 bases. Germline V gene sequence: CDR1 KGHDR, CDR2 SFDVKD. The CDR3 length is 17 residues.

This clonotype was counted a few times. This chain connects TRBV4-1 to TRBJ2-3, with TRBD2 identical over 9 bases. The CDR3 is made up of 18 amino acids. With 4 bases clipped from V and 1 base from J, the junction kept 12 bases outside the gene matches. In germline, CDR1 is MGHRA, CDR2 YSYEKL. The CDR3 region has the DNA TGCGCCAGCAGCCCGTTCGGCGGGGGGGCGCAAGGCACAGATACGCAGTATTTT. This encodes CASSPFGGGAQGTDTQYF.

This chain connects TRBV20-1 to TRBJ2-5; 7 bases fit TRBD2. The CDR3 length is 15 residues. The germline CDR1 and CDR2 sequences are DFQATT and SNEGSKA (reference sequence). Trimming took 1 base from V and 6 from J; bases not matched to a gene: 11. This CDR3 is CSARVARRGGQTQYF. CDR3 sequence (DNA): TGCAGTGCTAGAGTAGCAAGACGGGGAGGGCAGACCCAGTACTTC.

This clonotype was counted a few times. The genes are TRBV20-1 and TRBJ2-3; 11 bases are a match to TRBD2. The CDR3 runs to 16 residues. Germline CDR1 and CDR2: DFQATT and SNEGSKA (reference sequence). V shed 5 bases, J shed 1 base, and the junction held 8 bases outside the gene matches. The CDR3 bases are TGCAGTGCTTCCCGCCTACTAGCGGGGGGCACAGATACGCAGTATTTT. Protein: CSASRLLAGGTDTQYF.

The V gene is TRBV11-2, the J gene TRBJ1-1; D is uncertain. Trimming removed 1 base at V and 0 bases at J, with 6 bases between. The CDR3 extends over 14 amino acids. The germline gives CDR1 SGHAT, CDR2 FQNNGV. The chain's CDR3 is CASSLVLVNTEAFF. In DNA, the CDR3 is TGTGCCAGCAGCTTAGTTTTAGTGAACACTGAAGCTTTCTTT.

V and J are TRBV5-4 and TRBJ2-7; 7 nucleotides align to TRBD1. Germline loops: CDR1 SGHNT, CDR2 YYREEE (reference sequence). CDR3 size: 13 residues. The trim removed 4 bases at V and 5 bases at J, leaving 6 bases unmatched. The CDR3 nucleotides are TGTGCCAGCAGCCACCCAGGGGGTAACGAGCAGTACTTC. Its translation: CASSHPGGNEQYF.

This clonotype was seen a handful of times. This sequence joins TRBV6-5 and TRBJ2-1, with TRBD1 matching 8 bases. Germline loops: CDR1 MNHEY, CDR2 SVGAGI. The CDR3 runs 15 residues. The ends lost 4 bases at V and 4 bases at J; junction bases unmatched: 6. CDR3 nucleotide sequence: TGTGCCAGCAGTTTTACAGGGGGGATTTACAATGAGCAGTTCTTC. Amino acid sequence: CASSFTGGIYNEQFF.

CDR3 sequence: CATSDPLAGGKQGEQFF. Written as DNA, the CDR3 is TGTGCCACCAGTGATCCATTAGCGGGAGGCAAACAGGGGGAGCAGTTCTTC. The chain links TRBV24-1 to TRBJ2-1, with 10 bases identical to TRBD2. There are 17 residues in the CDR3. Germline V gene lookup returns CDR1 KGHDR and CDR2 SFDVKD. Trimming cost V 3 bases and J 10 bases; bases outside gene matches: 14.

V is TRBV7-2 and J is TRBJ1-2; D is possibly TRBD1 (5 bases). CDR1 is SGHTA and CDR2 is FQGNSA in the germline V gene. This CDR3 is built from 14 residues. Trimming removed 5 bases at V and 7 bases at J, with 17 bases between. The CDR3 protein is CASSPGDRAFGYTF. The CDR3 region has the DNA TGTGCCAGCAGCCCGGGGGACCGAGCTTTTGGCTACACCTTC. Using reference TRBV7-2 and TRBJ1-2 for the parts outside the CDR3, the full variable domain is GAGVSQSPSNKVTEKGKDVELRCDPISGHTALYWYRQSLGQGLEFLIYFQGNSAPDKSGLPSDRFSAERTGGSVSTLTIQRTQQEDSAVYLCASSPGDRAFGYTFGSGTRLTVV.

There are a few counts of this clonotype. This chain connects TRBV14 to TRBJ2-5, with 8 positions matching TRBD2. The CDR3 covers 15 residues. The V gene's germline CDR1 is SGHDN and CDR2 FVKESK. After removal of 4 bases from V and 5 bases from J, the junction contained 9 bases not matched to a gene. The CDR3 sequence is CASSPIAGPRETQYF. CDR3 sequence (DNA): TGTGCCAGCAGCCCCATAGCGGGGCCCCGGGAGACCCAGTACTTC.

V is TRBV19 and J is TRBJ2-5; perhaps TRBD2 as D (7 bases). This CDR3 is built from 16 residues. Trimming shortened V by 5 bases and J by 2 bases, and 18 bases separated the two germline ends. Germline lookup yields CDR1 LNHDA and CDR2 SQIVND (reference sequence). This CDR3 is CASSSGTGGTQETQYF. The CDR3 bases are TGTGCCAGTAGTTCGGGAACGGGGGGCACGCAAGAGACCCAGTACTTC.

There are a few counts of this clonotype. This rearrangement joins TRBV4-1 to TRBJ2-3, with TRBD2 identical over 15 bases. The CDR3 sequence is 17 residues long. Germline loops: CDR1 MGHRA, CDR2 YSYEKL. The V segment lost 0 bases and the J segment 8 bases; nucleotides outside the gene matches: 6. CDR3 sequence (DNA): TGCGCCAGCAGCCAAGATCGGACTAGCGGGAGGGCCGGTACGCAGTATTTT. It encodes CASSQDRTSGRAGTQYF.

The gene calls are TRBV19 and TRBJ2-7, with TRBD1 matching 7 bases. This CDR3 has 17 residues. CDR1 LNHDA and CDR2 SQIVND come from the germline V gene (reference sequence). J was trimmed by 2 bases and V by 3 bases; bases with no gene match: 13. CDR3 protein: CASSIEPPGTATYEQYF. As DNA, the CDR3 is TGTGCCAGTAGTATTGAGCCCCCAGGGACAGCTACCTACGAGCAGTACTTC.

The table lists this clonotype with a few counts. V gene TRBV30 combines with J gene TRBJ1-2; 10 bases line up with TRBD1. V shed 2 bases, J shed 4 bases, and the junction held 4 bases outside the gene matches. The CDR3 spans 14 residues. Germline CDR1 GTSNPN, CDR2 SVGIG (reference sequence). The CDR3 coding sequence is TGTGCCTGGAGTATGGGACAGGGGAGCTATGGCTACACCTTC. This encodes CAWSMGQGSYGYTF. Full variable domain (rest looked up from reference TRBV30 and TRBJ1-2): SQTIHQWPATLVQPVGSPLSLECTVEGTSNPNLYWYRQAAGRGLQLLFYSVGIGQISSEVPQNLSASRPQDRQFILSSKKLLLSDSGFYLCAWSMGQGSYGYTFGSGTRLTVV.

This chain uses TRBV6-5 with TRBJ2-5; 9 nucleotides line up with TRBD2. Germline V lookup: CDR1 MNHEY, CDR2 SVGAGI. The CDR3 is made up of 15 amino acids. J was trimmed by 4 bases and V by 2 bases; bases with no gene match: 5. Written as DNA, the CDR3 is TGTGCCAGCAGTTACCAAGCGGGGGGACGAGAGACCCAGTACTTC. It specifies CASSYQAGGRETQYF.

This rearrangement joins TRBV3-1 to TRBJ2-3, with D possibly TRBD1 on 6 matching bases. Trimming shortened V by 0 bases and J by 2 bases, and 15 bases separated the two germline ends. There are 17 residues in the CDR3. Germline CDR1 is LGHDT and CDR2 is YNNKEL (reference sequence). The CDR3 nucleotides are TGTGCCAGCAGCCAAGATTACGGGACAAAGTCCACAGATACGCAGTATTTT. As protein: CASSQDYGTKSTDTQYF.

The sample holds a few counts of this clonotype. The gene calls are TRBV29-1 and TRBJ2-2; 10 bases fit TRBD1. Unmatched junction bases numbered 2, after V lost 7 bases and J lost 0 bases. This CDR3 region has 14 residues. Per the germline V gene, CDR1 is SQVTM and CDR2 is ANQGSEA. The DNA for the CDR3 is TGCAGCGCTGGGACAGGGGCGAACACCGGGGAGCTGTTTTTT. Translation gives CSAGTGANTGELFF.

This clonotype was seen more than once but under ten times. The chain combines TRBV2 with TRBJ2-2, with D perhaps matching TRBD2 (6 bases). CDR3 length equals 15 residues. Germline values: CDR1 SNHLY, CDR2 FYNNEI. V lost 0 bases and J lost 4, with 9 bases in between. CDR3 residues: CASSEALARTGELFF. In nucleotides, the CDR3 is TGTGCCAGCAGTGAAGCGCTAGCGCGCACCGGGGAGCTGTTTTTT.

This clonotype has more than one count but fewer than ten. The chain carries TRBV10-3 and TRBJ1-5; no definite D call. The germline CDR1 and CDR2 sequences are ENHRY and SYGVKD. The CDR3 sequence is 13 residues long. Deletions cut 7 bases from V and 7 bases from J, with 14 bases between. As DNA, the CDR3 is TGTGCCATCAACCCCACGGCTGGACAGCCCCAGCATTTT. This translates into CAINPTAGQPQHF.